A single sample is the source of the 30 T cell receptor beta chains below, sequenced in a study of CD8 T cells in ankylosing spondylitis. MiXCR, run by TCRdb on the 5' RACE reads, gives a single entry per CDR3 protein. The data hold approximately 200,000 distinct CDR3 sequences, with 10% to 15% observed a single time. Sequencing input: blood, either unsorted or a sorted T cell fraction (not recorded which). Receptor source: a female donor with ankylosing spondylitis or in good health (not recorded which).

This clonotype was counted between two and nine times. CDR3 region: CASKGQENEKLFF. CDR3 sequence (DNA): TGTGCCAGCAAGGGACAGGAAAATGAAAAACTGTTTTTT. The V gene is TRBV2, the J gene TRBJ1-4; 8 bases align to TRBD1. J lost 5 bases, V lost 7 bases, and 3 bases had no gene match. This CDR3 region has 13 residues. Germline values: CDR1 SNHLY, CDR2 FYNNEI.

At least ten counts were recorded for this clonotype. The genes are TRBV7-9 and TRBJ2-1, with 10 bases matching TRBD2. Germline CDR1 reads SEHNR; CDR2 reads FQNEAQ (reference sequence). The junction had 13 bases not matched to a gene; V was cut back by 5 bases and J by 12 bases. The CDR3 spans 15 residues. The CDR3 loop is CASSPGLAETLWQFF. The CDR3 DNA is TGTGCCAGCAGCCCCGGACTAGCGGAGACTTTATGGCAGTTCTTC.

This clonotype was detected ten times or more. V usage is TRBV6-2 or TRBV6-3 and J usage is TRBJ2-7; possibly TRBD2 for D (6 bases). The CDR3 runs 14 residues. V lost 7 bases and J lost 7, with 20 bases in between. Germline values: CDR1 MNHEY, CDR2 SVGEGT. CDR3 sequence reads: CASTLAGGTPEQYF. CDR3 bases: TGTGCCAGCACCCTAGCTGGGGGGACTCCAGAGCAGTACTTC.

This clonotype has just a few counts. The rearrangement uses TRBV20-1 and TRBJ1-6; possible D gene TRBD1, 6 bases. V gave up 0 bases and J gave up 0 bases, with 15 bases separating them. The CDR3 is 18 residues long. In germline, CDR1 is DFQATT, CDR2 SNEGSKA (reference sequence). CDR3 residues: CSAREPGVTSSYNSPLHF. The CDR3 DNA reads TGCAGTGCTAGAGAGCCAGGGGTGACTAGCTCCTATAATTCACCCCTCCACTTT.

This clonotype was observed many times. For the CDR3, the DNA is TGTGCCAGCATGTTGGGGAGCTCCTATAATTCACCCCTCCACTTT. As protein: CASMLGSSYNSPLHF. The genes are TRBV7-9 and TRBJ1-6; D gene uncertain. CDR1 and CDR2 from the germline V gene are SEHNR and FQNEAQ (reference sequence). V was pared by 7 bases and J by 0 bases, with 10 bases between. The CDR3 is 15 amino acids.

The chain employs TRBV11-2 and TRBJ1-6, with D unresolved. This CDR3 region has 18 residues. CDR1 is SGHAT and CDR2 is FQNNGV in the germline V gene. V lost 0 bases and J lost 0, with 12 bases in between. CDR3 coding DNA: TGTGCCAGCAGCTTAGAGTCGCCCGGTTACTCCTATAATTCACCCCTCCACTTT. Translating it yields CASSLESPGYSYNSPLHF.

Remarks on this clonotype: A much larger clonotype is one base distant, so this may be a read error. Likely a read error: the CDR3 ends without its conserved phenylalanine or tryptophan. This chain joins TRBV12-3 or TRBV12-4 and TRBJ1-4; TRBD1 matches 8 bases. V shed 6 bases and J 6 bases; nucleotides not matched to a gene: 3. The CDR3 loop spans 13 amino acids. The CDR3 DNA is TGTGCCAGCAGCCTGACAGGGGATGAAAAACTGTTTGTT. This codes for CASSLTGDEKLFV.

This chain joins TRBV6-1 and TRBJ2-7; TRBD1 matches at 9 bases. Germline values: CDR1 MNHNS, CDR2 SASEGT. The ends lost 6 bases at V and 4 bases at J; junction bases unmatched: 7. The CDR3 length is 14 residues. The CDR3 loop reads CASRVTGGAYEQYF. The CDR3 DNA follows: TGTGCCAGCAGGGTAACAGGGGGCGCGTACGAGCAGTACTTC.

This clonotype was seen ten or more times. V gene TRBV28 combines with J gene TRBJ2-1, with 9 bases matching TRBD2. CDR3 size: 14 residues. Germline V lookup: CDR1 MDHEN, CDR2 SYDVKM. The ends lost 7 bases at V and 3 bases at J; junction bases unmatched: 4. The CDR3, as DNA: TGTGCCAGCACTGGCGGGAGGGACTACAATGAGCAGTTCTTC. Its protein is CASTGGRDYNEQFF.

The V call is TRBV19, the J call TRBJ2-1, with D uncertain. This CDR3 region has 15 residues. Germline V gene sequence: CDR1 LNHDA, CDR2 SQIVND (reference sequence). V lost 6 bases to trimming and J lost 0 bases, with 12 bases between them. CDR3 sequence (DNA): TGTGCCAGTAGGGCCGTCCGTAGCTCCTACAATGAGCAGTTCTTC. Amino acids: CASRAVRSSYNEQFF.

This clonotype came up many times. V is TRBV9 and J is TRBJ2-7; 12 bases line up with TRBD2. CDR3 length equals 15 residues. With 6 bases clipped from V and 4 bases from J, the junction kept 8 bases outside the gene matches. CDR1 and CDR2 from the germline V gene are SGDLS and YYNGEE. The CDR3 sequence: CASNRRLAGEYEQYF. For the CDR3, the DNA is TGTGCCAGCAACCGAAGACTAGCGGGAGAGTACGAGCAGTACTTC.

This clonotype was observed many times. The J gene is TRBJ2-7, the V gene TRBV12-3 or TRBV12-4; D perhaps matches TRBD1 (5 bases). CDR3 length: 16 residues. Trimming stripped 2 bases from V and 6 bases from J, with 20 bases between. The CDR3 here is CASSLNRAGNVGEQYF. The CDR3, as DNA: TGTGCCAGCAGTTTAAATCGGGCAGGGAATGTCGGCGAGCAGTACTTC.

This clonotype was found a few times. The gene calls are TRBV7-2 and TRBJ2-2; D may be TRBD1 (6 bases). CDR3 length equals 15 residues. Germline V gene data show CDR1 as SGHTA and CDR2 as FQGNSA. V was pared by 5 bases and J by 2 bases, with 12 bases between. The CDR3 loop reads CASSRRGSNTGELFF. CDR3 DNA sequence: TGTGCCAGCAGCCGAAGGGGGAGTAACACCGGGGAGCTGTTTTTT. Full variable domain (outside the CDR3, taken from reference TRBV7-2 and TRBJ2-2): GAGVSQSPSNKVTEKGKDVELRCDPISGHTALYWYRQSLGQGLEFLIYFQGNSAPDKSGLPSDRFSAERTGGSVSTLTIQRTQQEDSAVYLCASSRRGSNTGELFFGEGSRLTVL.

The V gene is TRBV4-2, the J gene TRBJ2-2; 10 bases map to TRBD2. The CDR3 has 16 amino acids. V trimming: 1 base; J trimming: 6 bases; junction bases outside the gene matches: 5. Germline V gene data show CDR1 as LGHNA and CDR2 as YNFKEQ. This chain's CDR3 is CASSQVPSGGAGELFF. The CDR3 bases are TGTGCCAGCAGCCAAGTTCCTAGCGGGGGCGCCGGGGAGCTGTTTTTT.

There are many counts of this clonotype. The CDR3: CAIGLTDEQYF. CDR3 DNA: TGTGCCATTGGACTGACGGACGAGCAGTACTTC. This chain links TRBV10-3 with TRBJ2-7; D is perhaps TRBD2 (5 bases). Germline V lookup: CDR1 ENHRY, CDR2 SYGVKD. This CDR3 has 11 amino acids. V lost 9 bases and J 5 bases, leaving 11 bases between the germline ends.

The chain recombines TRBV3-1 with TRBJ2-7; D is ambiguous. Trimming took off 1 base at V and 7 bases at J, with 8 bases between the two ends. The CDR3 extends over 12 amino acids. Germline CDR1 LGHDT, CDR2 YNNKEL (reference sequence). The CDR3 DNA is TGTGCCAGCAGCCAAGGTCCTTTGGAGCAGTACTTC. Amino acids: CASSQGPLEQYF.

This clonotype was recorded at least ten times. The V call is TRBV5-1, the J call TRBJ2-7; the D gene could be TRBD1 or TRBD2 (5 bases each). Germline-derived CDR1 and CDR2 are SGHRS and YFSETQ. Trimming took 3 bases from V and 1 from J, leaving 17 bases between them. This CDR3 is 16 amino acids long. Here the CDR3 reads CASSYDGTLISYEQYF. DNA of the CDR3: TGCGCCAGCAGCTATGACGGGACCCTAATTTCCTACGAGCAGTACTTC.

This clonotype has more than one count but fewer than ten. The V gene is TRBV20-1, the J gene TRBJ1-5, with no clear D. The CDR3 loop spans 15 amino acids. V lost 1 base to trimming and J lost 3 bases, with 13 bases between them. CDR1 DFQATT and CDR2 SNEGSKA come from the germline V gene (reference sequence). The CDR3, as DNA: TGCAGTGCTAGAGGGGTCGCGGGAGACAATCAGCCCCAGCATTTT. Amino acids: CSARGVAGDNQPQHF.

Ten or more counts support this clonotype. J is TRBJ2-5 and V is TRBV10-3; no clear D. In germline, CDR1 is ENHRY, CDR2 SYGVKD. The length of the CDR3 is 11 residues. V was pared by 8 bases and J by 3 bases, with 7 bases between. CDR3 loop: CAIGLEETQYF. In DNA, the CDR3 is TGTGCCATCGGGCTAGAAGAGACCCAGTACTTC.

At least ten counts were recorded for this clonotype. This chain joins TRBV6-5 and TRBJ1-2, with D perhaps TRBD1 (5 bases). The CDR3 consists of 12 residues. V gave up 4 bases and J gave up 5 bases, with 8 bases separating them. Germline loops: CDR1 MNHEY, CDR2 SVGAGI. The CDR3 loop reads CASSSGGYGYTF. CDR3 sequence (DNA): TGTGCCAGCAGTTCCGGGGGTTATGGCTACACCTTC.

This clonotype has a count of ten or more. The rearrangement links TRBV7-8 to TRBJ2-1; TRBD2 is a possible D gene (6 bases). This CDR3 spans 13 amino acids. The V gene lost 5 bases and the J gene lost 8 bases, with 13 bases spanning the gap. The germline V gene has CDR1 SGHVS and CDR2 FQNEAQ. The CDR3 sequence is CASSADWDYEQFF. The CDR3, as DNA: TGTGCCAGCAGCGCCGACTGGGACTATGAGCAGTTCTTC.

Many counts were recorded for this clonotype. The J gene is TRBJ1-1, the V gene TRBV29-1, with a tentative D call TRBD1 (5 bases). The CDR3 totals 13 residues. Trimming cost V 4 bases and J 6 bases, with 15 bases left between them. Germline V gene lookup returns CDR1 SQVTM and CDR2 ANQGSEA. The CDR3 loop reads CSVGSWGSSEAFF. The DNA of the CDR3 is TGCAGCGTTGGATCCTGGGGGTCCTCTGAAGCTTTCTTT.

About this clonotype itself: A much bigger clone sits one base away, suggesting this may be a read error. V is TRBV28 and J is TRBJ1-2, with D tentatively TRBD1 (5 bases). Germline V gives CDR1 MDHEN, CDR2 SYDVKM. The CDR3 has 14 residues. CDR3 DNA sequence: TGTACCAGCAGTTTAGTGAAGGGGTTGTATGGCTACACCTTC. It is translated as CTSSLVKGLYGYTF.

This clonotype was detected many times. This chain uses TRBV20-1 with TRBJ2-1; D possibly corresponds to TRBD2 (5 bases). The V end was cut by 5 bases, the J end by 0 bases, with 20 bases between. From germline, CDR1 is DFQATT and CDR2 SNEGSKA (reference sequence). CDR3 size: 17 residues. DNA for the CDR3: TGCAGTGCTCTCCGGGCGGTCGGACTTAACTCCTACAATGAGCAGTTCTTC. Protein: CSALRAVGLNSYNEQFF.

As concerns this clonotype: A much bigger clone sits one base away, suggesting this may be a read error. J is TRBJ2-2 and V is TRBV12-3 or TRBV12-4, with a tentative D call TRBD1 (6 bases). The CDR3 has 14 amino acids. CDR3 bases: TGTGCCAGCCCGGGACATCTGAACACCGGGCAGCTGTTTTTT. Protein: CASPGHLNTGQLFF.

Concerning this clonotype itself: Germline and junction disagree at one end, which may indicate a read error. The CDR3 loop reads CSARDYTTGGLFF. The CDR3 DNA sequence: TGCAGTGCTCGGGACTACACCACCGGGGGGCTGTTTTTT. The rearrangement joins TRBV20-1 to TRBJ2-2, with 7 bases that match TRBD2. Germline CDR1 DFQATT, CDR2 SNEGSKA (reference sequence). The CDR3 totals 13 residues.

The table lists this clonotype with a few counts. The chain recombines TRBV10-3 with TRBJ2-1; the D call may be TRBD1 or TRBD2 (5 bases each). This CDR3 has 15 residues. Germline lookup yields CDR1 ENHRY and CDR2 SYGVKD. V lost 9 bases and J 0 bases, leaving 15 bases between the germline ends. In DNA, the CDR3 is TGTGCCATTTCCACCGGGACCCACTCCTACAATGAGCAGTTCTTC. This codes for CAISTGTHSYNEQFF.

The sample holds a few counts of this clonotype. The chain recombines TRBV30 with TRBJ2-2; tentative D call: TRBD2 (6 bases). V gave up 0 bases and J gave up 8 bases, with 10 bases separating them. This CDR3 is built from 13 residues. CDR1 and CDR2 (germline): GTSNPN, SVGIG (reference sequence). CDR3 sequence: CAWSVLAGGELFF. The DNA of the CDR3 is TGTGCCTGGAGTGTACTGGCGGGAGGGGAGCTGTTTTTT. Together with reference TRBV30 and TRBJ2-2, the CDR3 gives the full variable domain: SQTIHQWPATLVQPVGSPLSLECTVEGTSNPNLYWYRQAAGRGLQLLFYSVGIGQISSEVPQNLSASRPQDRQFILSSKKLLLSDSGFYLCAWSVLAGGELFFGEGSRLTVL.

This chain uses TRBV20-1 with TRBJ2-7, with 12 bases matching TRBD2. J gave up 2 bases and V 1 base, and 3 bases lay outside the gene matches. CDR3 length: 15 residues. The V gene's germline CDR1 is DFQATT and CDR2 SNEGSKA (reference sequence). Here the CDR3 DNA reads TGCAGTGCTAGAGGGACTAGCGGGATCCCCTACGAGCAGTACTTC. This codes for CSARGTSGIPYEQYF.

There are many counts of this clonotype. The chain uses TRBV4-2 and TRBJ1-5; no reliable D call. The CDR3 runs 14 residues. From germline, CDR1 is LGHNA and CDR2 YNFKEQ. V dropped 4 bases and J dropped 3 bases, with 10 bases sitting between them. CDR3 coding DNA: TGTGCCAGCAGCCCCGGACTGAACAATCAGCCCCAGCATTTT. Residues: CASSPGLNNQPQHF.